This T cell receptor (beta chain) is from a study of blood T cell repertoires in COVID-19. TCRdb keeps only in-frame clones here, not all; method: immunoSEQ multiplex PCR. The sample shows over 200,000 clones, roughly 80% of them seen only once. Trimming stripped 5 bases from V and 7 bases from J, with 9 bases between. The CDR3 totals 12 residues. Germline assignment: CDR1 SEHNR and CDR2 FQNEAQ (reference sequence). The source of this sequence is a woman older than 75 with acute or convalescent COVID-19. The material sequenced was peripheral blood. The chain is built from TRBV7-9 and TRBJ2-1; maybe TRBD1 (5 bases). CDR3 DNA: TGTGCCAGCAGCCTTGACAGAAATGAGCAGTTCTTC. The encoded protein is CASSLDRNEQFF.